The 27 T cell receptor beta chains in this list originate from one sample, sequenced in a study of shared clonotypes between healthy human individuals. Assay: immunoSEQ multiplex PCR; the TCRdb copy retains only in-frame clones and omits some. The sample lists a few million clones, about 94% occurring once. The sample consisted of naive CD4+ T cells sorted from blood. This sample's subset: CD45RA+ positively selected. These receptors originate from a man between 18 and 35 years old in good health.

This chain links TRBV7-3 with TRBJ2-2; unclear D gene. CDR1 is SGHTA and CDR2 is FQGTGA in the germline V gene. Trimming pared 6 bases from V and 0 bases from J, leaving 8 bases between. This CDR3 has 14 amino acids. CDR3 sequence: CASSSSANTGELFF. The CDR3 bases are TGTGCCAGCAGTTCCAGTGCGAACACCGGGGAGCTGTTTTTT.

CDR3 sequence: CASSSGATVETQYF. The CDR3 DNA reads TGCGCCAGCAGCTCAGGGGCCACTGTGGAGACCCAGTACTTC. This sequence joins TRBV5-1 and TRBJ2-5; D may be TRBD1 (6 bases). CDR3 length equals 14 residues. The V end lost 3 bases, the J end lost 5 bases, and 14 bases lay between the germline ends. Germline loops: CDR1 SGHRS, CDR2 YFSETQ.

The genes are TRBV7-2 and TRBJ1-1; a weak D match, TRBD1 (5 bases). Germline CDR1 is SGHTA and CDR2 is FQGNSA. The CDR3 consists of 15 residues. V was shortened by 5 bases and J by 10 bases, with 23 bases between the two germline ends. As DNA, the CDR3 is TGTGCCAGCAGCAAGTCACAGGCCCCCCCTGCCGGAGCTTTCTTT. Amino acid sequence: CASSKSQAPPAGAFF.

The rearrangement joins TRBV10-3 to TRBJ2-2; a weak D match, TRBD1 (5 bases). CDR3 length: 17 amino acids. The germline gives CDR1 ENHRY, CDR2 SYGVKD. The V and J ends lost 2 bases and 5 bases respectively, with 18 bases between them. In DNA, the CDR3 is TGTGCCATCAGTGAGATAATTGTAGGGGCCGGGACCGGGGAGCTGTTTTTT. It is translated as CAISEIIVGAGTGELFF.

The CDR3 loop is CASSLGFLSLPYNEQFF. The CDR3 bases are TGTGCCAGCAGCTTAGGGTTTTTGTCGTTACCCTACAATGAGCAGTTCTTC. The chain links TRBV7-2 to TRBJ2-1; unclear D gene. The germline V gene encodes CDR1 SGHTA and CDR2 FQGNSA. The CDR3 extends over 17 amino acids. Trimming left V 1 base short and J 2 bases short, with 15 bases between.

V and J are TRBV6-4 and TRBJ2-2; the D gene is possibly TRBD1 (6 bases). This CDR3 has 15 amino acids. CDR1 and CDR2 (germline): MRHNA, SNTAGT. V lost 4 bases, J lost 2 bases, and 11 bases lay in between. CDR3 DNA: TGTGCCAGCAGTGTTACAGGGACCAACACCGGGGAGCTGTTTTTT. It codes for CASSVTGTNTGELFF.

The V gene is TRBV6-6, the J gene TRBJ2-7, with D hard to call. Trimming cost V 8 bases and J 3 bases, with 14 bases left between them. Per the germline V gene, CDR1 is MNHNY and CDR2 is SVGAGI (reference sequence). This CDR3 contains 13 residues. The CDR3 here is CASSPGQIYEQYF. The CDR3 DNA reads TGTGCCAGCTCCCCGGGCCAGATCTACGAGCAGTACTTC.

The V gene is TRBV2, the J gene TRBJ1-6; D is ambiguous. V was shortened by 5 bases and J by 10 bases, with 0 bases between the two germline ends. The CDR3 consists of 9 residues. Germline V gene data show CDR1 as SNHLY and CDR2 as FYNNEI. The DNA of the CDR3 is TGTGCCAGCAGTTCACCCCTCCACTTT. Translated, it gives CASSSPLHF.

The CDR3 DNA reads TGTGCCAGCCAACTCGAAGGAAAGGGGACGCAAGAGACCCAGTACTTC. The encoded protein is CASQLEGKGTQETQYF. V gene TRBV5-6 combines with J gene TRBJ2-5, with D perhaps given as TRBD1 or TRBD2 (5 bases each). The CDR3 loop spans 16 amino acids. The germline V gene encodes CDR1 SGHDT and CDR2 YYEEEE. Trimming removed 7 bases from V and 2 bases from J, with 21 bases in between.

Regarding this clone: This specimen includes other DNA sequences encoding the same CDR3. The chain is built from TRBV7-2 and TRBJ2-7, with TRBD1 identical over 9 bases. This CDR3 spans 15 amino acids. The germline V gene encodes CDR1 SGHTA and CDR2 FQGNSA. Unmatched junction bases numbered 4, after V lost 1 base and J lost 3 bases. The CDR3, as DNA: TGTGCCAGCAGCTTAGGTGGGACAGGGAGCTACGAGCAGTACTTC. Amino acids: CASSLGGTGSYEQYF.

The chain uses TRBV9 and TRBJ1-2; TRBD1 is a possible D gene (6 bases). Trimming stripped 9 bases from V and 6 bases from J, with 18 bases between. The germline V gene encodes CDR1 SGDLS and CDR2 YYNGEE. The CDR3 is 13 residues long. The CDR3 bases are TGTGCCACCTCGGGGGGGCAGGCCAATGGCTACACCTTC. This translates into CATSGGQANGYTF.

Notes on this clone: The junction departs from germline at one end; a sequencing error may be responsible. The rearrangement joins TRBV6-1 to TRBJ1-1; the D gene is possibly TRBD1 (6 bases). This CDR3 has 14 residues. Germline CDR1 is MNHNS and CDR2 is SASEGT. The CDR3 here is CASTEGGVNTEAFF. For the CDR3, the DNA is TGTGCCAGCACTGAAGGGGGTGTAAACACTGAAGCTTTCTTT.

Note on this clone: The junction departs from germline at one end; a sequencing error may be responsible. V gene TRBV30 combines with J gene TRBJ2-6, with 9 bases aligning to TRBD1. Per germline, CDR1 GTSNPN and CDR2 SVGIG (reference sequence). This CDR3 is built from 12 residues. CDR3 protein: CAWRENRDRDFF. The CDR3 DNA follows: TGTGCCTGGAGGGAGAACCGGGACAGGGACTTTTTC.

J is TRBJ1-5 and V is TRBV12-5; 7 bases align to TRBD1. There are 15 residues in the CDR3. The V and J ends lost 7 bases and 1 base, in that order; junction bases with no gene match: 7. CDR1 is LGHNT, CDR2 FRNRAP, per germline. This CDR3 is CASAATGTSNQPQHF. The CDR3 bases are TGTGCTAGTGCCGCGACAGGGACCAGCAATCAGCCCCAGCATTTT. The full variable domain, in which reference TRBV12-5 and TRBJ1-5 provide the parts outside the CDR3, is DARVTQTPRHKVTEMGQEVTMRCQPILGHNTVFWYRQTMMQGLELLAYFRNRAPLDDSGMPKDRFSAEMPDATLATLKIQPSEPRDSAVYFCASAATGTSNQPQHFGDGTRLSIL.

The genes are TRBV30 and TRBJ2-7; D gene uncertain. The V gene lost 0 bases and the J gene lost 5 bases, with 11 bases spanning the gap. This CDR3 is 13 amino acids long. CDR1 is GTSNPN and CDR2 is SVGIG in the germline V gene (reference sequence). CDR3 amino acids: CAWSVGPVHEQYF. DNA for the CDR3: TGTGCCTGGAGTGTAGGACCCGTTCACGAGCAGTACTTC.

This chain uses TRBV7-6 with TRBJ1-2, with D maybe TRBD1 (6 bases). The V end was cut by 1 base, the J end by 6 bases, with 15 bases between. Germline V gene sequence: CDR1 SGHVS, CDR2 FNYEAQ. The CDR3 extends over 15 amino acids. The CDR3: CASSLVAGAHDGYTF. As DNA, the CDR3 is TGTGCCAGCAGCTTAGTGGCAGGGGCCCATGATGGCTACACCTTC.

The rearrangement joins TRBV6-1 to TRBJ2-7; 11 bases map to TRBD2. The CDR3 runs 14 residues. V lost 7 bases to trimming and J lost 2 bases; unmatched junction nucleotides: 4. Germline CDR1 and CDR2: MNHNS and SASEGT. CDR3 in amino acids: CASTSGGPTYEQYF. For the CDR3, the DNA is TGTGCCAGCACTAGCGGGGGGCCCACCTACGAGCAGTACTTC.

This chain links TRBV28 with TRBJ1-6; TRBD1 might be the D (6 bases). Germline values: CDR1 MDHEN, CDR2 SYDVKM. Trimming left V 5 bases short and J 6 bases short, with 14 bases between. CDR3 size: 15 residues. DNA of the CDR3: TGTGCCAGCAGTGGACGACAGGAAACTAATTCACCCCTCCACTTT. This translates into CASSGRQETNSPLHF.

This clone was seen only once. The J gene is TRBJ2-5, the V gene TRBV5-1, with D hard to call. The CDR3 runs to 13 residues. Trimming removed 2 bases at V and 3 bases at J, with 8 bases between. The germline V gene encodes CDR1 SGHRS and CDR2 YFSETQ. The chain's CDR3 is CASSFHDEETQYF. CDR3 in DNA: TGCGCCAGCAGCTTCCACGATGAAGAGACCCAGTACTTC.

The chain combines TRBV6-1 with TRBJ1-5; D uncertain. This CDR3 comprises 14 residues. Trimming pared 2 bases from V and 4 bases from J, leaving 9 bases between. From germline, CDR1 is MNHNS and CDR2 SASEGT. The CDR3 DNA reads TGTGCCAGCAGTGAAATGCCGGTGAATCAGCCCCAGCATTTT. This codes for CASSEMPVNQPQHF.

The chain recombines TRBV5-5 with TRBJ2-5; D unresolved. CDR3 size: 14 residues. Trimming pared 2 bases from V and 1 base from J, leaving 9 bases between. Germline-derived CDR1 and CDR2 are SGHKS and YYEKEE (reference sequence). The CDR3 coding sequence is TGTGCCAGCAGCTTTGGCCAGGCCCAAGAGACCCAGTACTTC. Translation: CASSFGQAQETQYF. The full variable domain, its missing parts supplied by reference TRBV5-5 and TRBJ2-5, is DAGVTQSPTHLIKTRGQQVTLRCSPISGHKSVSWYQQVLGQGPQFIFQYYEKEERGRGNFPDRFSARQFPNYSSELNVNALLLGDSALYLCASSFGQAQETQYFGPGTRLLVL.

This chain uses TRBV9 with TRBJ2-2; D gene ambiguous. This CDR3 is built from 16 residues. Per the germline V gene, CDR1 is SGDLS and CDR2 is YYNGEE. V gave up 0 bases and J gave up 0 bases, with 9 bases separating them. CDR3 amino acids: CASSVAQPANTGELFF. CDR3 nucleotide sequence: TGTGCCAGCAGCGTAGCACAGCCCGCGAACACCGGGGAGCTGTTTTTT.

The chain carries TRBV7-2 and TRBJ1-3; TRBD1 might be the D (6 bases). This CDR3 spans 17 amino acids. Germline lookup yields CDR1 SGHTA and CDR2 FQGNSA. Trimming took off 5 bases at V and 4 bases at J, with 21 bases between the two ends. Here the CDR3 DNA reads TGTGCCAGCAGCCCACGAGGGGGGGAGCGGGCAGGAAACACCATATATTTT. Amino acids: CASSPRGGERAGNTIYF.

This sequence joins TRBV19 and TRBJ2-3; 15 bases line up with TRBD2. Germline V CDR1 and CDR2: LNHDA, SQIVND (reference sequence). CDR3 length: 13 residues. Trimming removed 6 bases from V and 15 bases from J; junction bases left unmatched: 7. CDR3 amino acids: CASRGTSGGTNYF. The CDR3 region has the DNA TGTGCCAGTAGAGGGACTAGCGGGGGGACTAACTATTTT.

The chain couples TRBV7-9 to TRBJ2-1; maybe TRBD2 (6 bases). V was clipped by 5 bases and J by 0 bases, with 8 bases between them. This CDR3 comprises 14 residues. CDR1 and CDR2 from the germline V gene are SEHNR and FQNEAQ (reference sequence). The DNA of the CDR3 is TGTGCCAGCAGCCCGGGAGCCTCCTACAATGAGCAGTTCTTC. It translates to CASSPGASYNEQFF.

The CDR3 DNA reads TGTGCCAGCAGCGTATCTGGGCTCACTGAAGCTTTCTTT. The encoded protein is CASSVSGLTEAFF. The chain carries TRBV9 and TRBJ1-1; D unclear. Germline CDR1 is SGDLS and CDR2 is YYNGEE. Trimming cost V 1 base and J 4 bases, with 8 bases left between them. CDR3 length equals 13 residues.

Notes on this clone: The identical CDR3 is also encoded by other nucleotide sequences in the sample. The rearrangement links TRBV2 to TRBJ1-1, with D perhaps TRBD1 (5 bases). The germline V gene encodes CDR1 SNHLY and CDR2 FYNNEI. V was trimmed by 4 bases and J by 4 bases, leaving 7 bases between them. The CDR3 is made up of 12 amino acids. The DNA of the CDR3 is TGTGCCAGCAGTGGGGACGGCACTGAAGCTTTCTTT. Its translation: CASSGDGTEAFF.